The 13 T cell receptor beta chains given below trace back to one sample, sequenced in a study of spatial heterogeneity in lung cancer. The antigens these receptors bind are not known. TCRdb used MiXCR to reprocess the 5' RACE reads, holding one entry per CDR3 protein. Of roughly 7,700 distinct CDR3 sequences listed, less than 15% are singletons. Time point specified: sample taken at primary tumor resection. General observations from the study: In tumors, expanded intratumoral alpha and beta TCR counts tracked mutation counts.

The sample in question was lung tumor tissue, obtained at surgery. These receptors came from a male donor with early-stage non-small cell lung cancer.

This clonotype was seen at least ten times. V gene TRBV7-9 combines with J gene TRBJ2-7, with unresolved D. Germline values: CDR1 SEHNR, CDR2 FQNEAQ (reference sequence). Trimming shortened V by 8 bases and J by 0 bases, and 11 bases separated the two germline ends. The CDR3 is made up of 13 amino acids. The CDR3 DNA reads as TGTGCCAGCGGCCGGGCGAGCTCCTACGAGCAGTACTTC. Protein product: CASGRASSYEQYF.

This clonotype was seen repeatedly, ten times or more. V usage is TRBV11-2 and J usage is TRBJ1-6; no definite D call. V was pared by 5 bases and J by 2 bases, with 7 bases between. Per germline, CDR1 SGHAT and CDR2 FQNNGV. The CDR3 totals 14 residues. The CDR3 loop is CASSRVAYNSPLHF. The CDR3 coding sequence is TGTGCCAGCAGCAGGGTCGCCTATAATTCACCCCTCCACTTT. Based on the CDR3 plus reference TRBV11-2 and TRBJ1-6, the full variable domain is EAGVAQSPRYKIIEKRQSVAFWCNPISGHATLYWYQQILGQGPKLLIQFQNNGVVDDSQLPKDRFSAERLKGVDSTLKIQPAKLEDSAVYLCASSRVAYNSPLHFGNGTRLTVT.

In its sample, this clonotype was seen many times. The rearrangement joins TRBV27 to TRBJ2-7; D remains unclear. Trimming pared 5 bases from V and 8 bases from J, leaving 13 bases between. Germline V lookup: CDR1 MNHEY, CDR2 SMNVEV (reference sequence). The CDR3 contains 12 residues. CDR3 region: CASSPRKSKQYF. Written as DNA, the CDR3 is TGTGCCAGCAGTCCCCGGAAGTCGAAGCAGTACTTC.

The chain recombines TRBV6-5 with TRBJ1-6; TRBD1 aligns across 7 bases. CDR3 length: 14 residues. The junction had 10 bases not matched to a gene; V was cut back by 7 bases and J by 10 bases. Germline V gene data show CDR1 as MNHEY and CDR2 as SVGAGI. This chain's CDR3 is CASKNRGGRSPLHF. CDR3 bases: TGTGCCAGCAAAAACAGGGGAGGGCGATCACCCCTCCACTTT.

This clonotype was found many times. CDR3 sequence (DNA): TGCAGTGCTAGTCGGCGGGGCACCGGGGAGCTGTTTTTT. It specifies CSASRRGTGELFF. The V call is TRBV20-1, the J call TRBJ2-2, with D maybe TRBD2 (6 bases). This CDR3 has 13 amino acids. Trimming removed 3 bases at V and 4 bases at J, with 9 bases between. From germline, CDR1 is DFQATT and CDR2 SNEGSKA (reference sequence).

This clonotype is labeled as medium-sized. This chain connects TRBV3-1 to TRBJ2-3; D is unresolved. Per germline, CDR1 LGHDT and CDR2 YNNKEL (reference sequence). The CDR3 extends over 13 amino acids. Trimming stripped 0 bases from V and 4 bases from J, with 5 bases between. CDR3 region: CASSQDWSDTQYF. CDR3 in DNA: TGTGCCAGCAGCCAAGATTGGTCAGATACGCAGTATTTT.

This clonotype was counted many times. This CDR3 is CASSSSGGEYQETQYF. In DNA form, the CDR3 reads TGTGCCAGCAGCTCATCTGGGGGGGAGTACCAAGAGACCCAGTACTTC. The V call is TRBV9, the J call TRBJ2-5; 7 nucleotides match TRBD2. Unmatched junction bases numbered 9, after V lost 4 bases and J lost 0 bases. Germline V CDR1 and CDR2: SGDLS, YYNGEE. This CDR3 is built from 16 residues.

J is TRBJ2-7 and V is TRBV20-1; D gene ambiguous. With 6 bases removed from V and 3 bases from J, the gap between germline ends came to 18 bases. CDR1 DFQATT and CDR2 SNEGSKA come from the germline V gene (reference sequence). The CDR3 is 14 residues long. DNA of the CDR3: TGCAGTGCCACCAGGACCTTAGGCAACTACGAGCAGTACTTC. Encoded protein: CSATRTLGNYEQYF.

This clonotype is categorized as medium-sized (0.01 to 0.1%). The genes are TRBV9 and TRBJ2-3, with TRBD2 matching over 7 bases. V trimming: 0 bases; J trimming: 2 bases; junction bases outside the gene matches: 3. CDR1 and CDR2 (germline): SGDLS, YYNGEE. CDR3 length: 15 amino acids. The CDR3 DNA reads as TGTGCCAGCAGCGTAGCCCTAGCGGCCACAGATACGCAGTATTTT. This codes for CASSVALAATDTQYF.

This clonotype was recorded many times. This rearrangement joins TRBV10-1 to TRBJ2-7, with TRBD1 matching over 9 bases. This CDR3 is built from 15 residues. The germline V gene has CDR1 WNHNN and CDR2 SYGVQD (reference sequence). V was clipped by 3 bases and J by 3 bases; unmatched bases: 6. The CDR3 DNA reads as TGCGCCAGCAGTGATCCGGGACAGGGCATCTACGAGCAGTACTTC. This translates into CASSDPGQGIYEQYF.

This clonotype is classed as large. The rearrangement uses TRBV6-6 and TRBJ2-6; maybe TRBD1 (6 bases). Trimming shortened V by 2 bases and J by 0 bases, and 14 bases separated the two germline ends. Germline CDR1 reads MNHNY; CDR2 reads SVGAGI (reference sequence). There are 18 residues in the CDR3. CDR3 protein: CASSYHRTAYSGANVLTF. The CDR3 DNA reads as TGTGCCAGCAGTTACCATCGGACAGCCTACTCTGGGGCCAACGTCCTGACTTTC.

This clonotype was observed many times. The chain employs TRBV20-1 and TRBJ1-4; TRBD1 agrees at 10 bases. CDR3 length: 13 residues. The V gene's germline CDR1 is DFQATT and CDR2 SNEGSKA (reference sequence). V trimming: 6 bases; J trimming: 8 bases; junction bases outside the gene matches: 6. CDR3 protein: CSAKTGGNEKLFF. DNA of the CDR3: TGCAGTGCCAAGACAGGGGGCAACGAAAAACTGTTTTTT.

This clonotype has at least ten counts. The chain joins TRBV28 to TRBJ1-1; D may be TRBD1 (6 bases). V was clipped by 7 bases and J by 4 bases, with 13 bases between them. This CDR3 region has 13 residues. Germline V gene data show CDR1 as MDHEN and CDR2 as SYDVKM. CDR3 protein: CASTFRGFTEAFF. CDR3 DNA: TGTGCCAGCACCTTTAGGGGGTTCACTGAAGCTTTCTTT.